The rows below give T cell receptor beta chains drawn from one sample of a study of shared clonotypes between healthy human individuals. Measured with immunoSEQ multiplex PCR; TCRdb has only the in-frame clones, and not every one. Of roughly 1 million clones in the sample, under 80% were seen once. Sequencing input: memory CD4+ T cells sorted from blood. These receptor sequences come from a man aged 18 to 29 in good health. CDR3s include the opening cysteine and the closing phenylalanine or tryptophan. The order of the fields is clone size, V gene, D gene, J gene, CDR3 protein, CDR3 DNA. D genes are given only for firm matches. The size field is filled for only some rows; it gives once, few, many or a size class.

clone_size: NA
v_call: TRBV5-1
d_call: NA
j_call: TRBJ2-1
cdr3_aa: CASSLEAVATEQFF
cdr3_nt: TGCGCCAGCAGCTTGGAGGCGGTAGCGACTGAGCAGTTCTTC

clone_size: NA
v_call: TRBV11-2
d_call: NA
j_call: TRBJ1-1
cdr3_aa: CASSSQGGTEAFF
cdr3_nt: TGTGCCAGCAGTTCACAGGGAGGGACTGAAGCTTTCTTT

clone_size: few
v_call: TRBV6-1
d_call: NA
j_call: TRBJ2-7
cdr3_aa: CASSGSGSYEQYF
cdr3_nt: TGTGCCAGCAGTGGGTCAGGCTCCTACGAGCAGTACTTC

clone_size: NA
v_call: TRBV5-8
d_call: NA
j_call: TRBJ1-4
cdr3_aa: CASSLGQGEKLFF
cdr3_nt: TGTGCCAGCAGCTTGGGACAAGGAGAAAAACTGTTTTTT

clone_size: NA
v_call: TRBV2
d_call: TRBD2
j_call: TRBJ2-3
cdr3_aa: CASSERLAVLSDTQYF
cdr3_nt: TGTGCCAGCAGTGAGCGGCTAGCGGTGCTTTCAGATACGCAGTATTTT

clone_size: NA
v_call: TRBV11-2
d_call: TRBD1
j_call: TRBJ2-7
cdr3_aa: CASSLGGQGIYEQYF
cdr3_nt: TGTGCCAGCAGTTTAGGGGGACAGGGAATTTACGAGCAGTACTTC

clone_size: NA
v_call: TRBV5-4
d_call: TRBD1
j_call: TRBJ2-5
cdr3_aa: CASSSTGQGQETQYF
cdr3_nt: TGTGCCAGCAGTTCTACAGGACAGGGACAAGAGACCCAGTACTTC

clone_size: few
v_call: TRBV28
d_call: NA
j_call: TRBJ2-3
cdr3_aa: CASSFNSRGDADTQYF
cdr3_nt: TGTGCCAGCAGTTTTAACTCCAGGGGAGATGCAGATACGCAGTATTTT

clone_size: once
v_call: TRBV11-2
d_call: TRBD1
j_call: TRBJ1-2
cdr3_aa: CASSLGGTAGYTF
cdr3_nt: TGTGCCAGCAGCTTAGGGGGGACAGCCGGCTACACCTTC

clone_size: few
v_call: TRBV29-1
d_call: TRBD2
j_call: TRBJ2-7
cdr3_aa: CSVELPSGGTSYEQYF
cdr3_nt: TGCAGCGTTGAACTACCTAGCGGAGGGACTTCCTACGAGCAGTACTTC

clone_size: many
v_call: TRBV7-2
d_call: NA
j_call: TRBJ1-5
cdr3_aa: CASSLEVSNQPQHF
cdr3_nt: TGTGCCAGCAGCTTAGAGGTTAGCAATCAGCCCCAGCATTTT

clone_size: NA
v_call: TRBV19
d_call: NA
j_call: TRBJ1-2
cdr3_aa: CASSIWETYGYTF
cdr3_nt: TGTGCCAGTAGTATATGGGAGACCTATGGCTACACCTTC

clone_size: NA
v_call: TRBV9
d_call: TRBD2
j_call: TRBJ2-3
cdr3_aa: CASSVEPGVAGGPLDTQYF
cdr3_nt: TGTGCCAGCAGCGTAGAACCCGGGGTAGCGGGGGGCCCCTTAGATACGCAGTATTTT

clone_size: NA
v_call: TRBV4-1
d_call: NA
j_call: TRBJ2-3
cdr3_aa: CASSQGVRDTQYF
cdr3_nt: TGCGCCAGCAGCCAAGGGGTCCGGGATACGCAGTATTTT